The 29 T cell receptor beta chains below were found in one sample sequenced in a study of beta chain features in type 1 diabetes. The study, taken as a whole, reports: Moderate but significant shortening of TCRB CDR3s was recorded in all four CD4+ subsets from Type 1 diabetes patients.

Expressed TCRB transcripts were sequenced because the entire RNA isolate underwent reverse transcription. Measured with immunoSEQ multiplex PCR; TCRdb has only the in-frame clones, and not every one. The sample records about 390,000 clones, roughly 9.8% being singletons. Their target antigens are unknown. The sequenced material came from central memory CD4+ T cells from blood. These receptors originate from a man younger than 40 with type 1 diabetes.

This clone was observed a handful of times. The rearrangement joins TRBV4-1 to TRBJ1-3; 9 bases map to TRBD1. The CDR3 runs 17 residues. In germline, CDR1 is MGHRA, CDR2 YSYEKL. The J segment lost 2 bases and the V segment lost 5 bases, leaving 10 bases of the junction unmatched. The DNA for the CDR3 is TGCGCCAGCAGCAATCCCTCGGGACAGGGCACTGGAAACACCATATATTTT. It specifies CASSNPSGQGTGNTIYF.

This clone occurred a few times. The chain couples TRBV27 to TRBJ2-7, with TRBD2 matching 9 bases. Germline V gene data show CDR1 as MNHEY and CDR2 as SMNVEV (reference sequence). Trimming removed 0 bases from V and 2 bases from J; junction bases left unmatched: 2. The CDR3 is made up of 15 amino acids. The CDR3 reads CASSLSRLAAYEQYF. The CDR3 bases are TGTGCCAGCAGTTTATCGCGACTAGCGGCCTACGAGCAGTACTTC.

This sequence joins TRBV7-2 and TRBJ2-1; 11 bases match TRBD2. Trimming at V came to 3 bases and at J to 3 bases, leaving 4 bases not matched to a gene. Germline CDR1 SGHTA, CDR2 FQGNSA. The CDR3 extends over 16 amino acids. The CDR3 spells CASSLGGTSGYNEQFF. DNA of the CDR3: TGTGCCAGCAGCTTGGGAGGGACTAGCGGCTACAATGAGCAGTTCTTC. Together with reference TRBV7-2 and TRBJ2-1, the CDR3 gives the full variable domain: GAGVSQSPSNKVTEKGKDVELRCDPISGHTALYWYRQSLGQGLEFLIYFQGNSAPDKSGLPSDRFSAERTGGSVSTLTIQRTQQEDSAVYLCASSLGGTSGYNEQFFGPGTRLTVL.

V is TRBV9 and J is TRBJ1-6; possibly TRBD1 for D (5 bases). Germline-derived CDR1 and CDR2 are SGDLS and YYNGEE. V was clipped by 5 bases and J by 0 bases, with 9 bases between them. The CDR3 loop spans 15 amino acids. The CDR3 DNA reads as TGTGCCAGCAGACAGGAGAGCTCCTATAATTCACCCCTCCACTTT. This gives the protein CASRQESSYNSPLHF.

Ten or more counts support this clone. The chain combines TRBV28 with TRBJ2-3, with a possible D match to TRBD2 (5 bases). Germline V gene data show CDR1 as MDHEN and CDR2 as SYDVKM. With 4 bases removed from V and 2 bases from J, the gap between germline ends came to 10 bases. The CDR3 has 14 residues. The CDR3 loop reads CASSSGSTTDTQYF. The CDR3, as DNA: TGTGCCAGCAGTTCGGGATCCACCACAGATACGCAGTATTTT.

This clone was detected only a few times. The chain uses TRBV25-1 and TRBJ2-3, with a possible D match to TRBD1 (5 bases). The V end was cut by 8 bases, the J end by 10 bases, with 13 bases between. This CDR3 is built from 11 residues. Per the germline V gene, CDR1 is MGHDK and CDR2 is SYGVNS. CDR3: CASGQGSPQYF. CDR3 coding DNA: TGTGCCAGCGGTCAGGGATCTCCGCAGTATTTT. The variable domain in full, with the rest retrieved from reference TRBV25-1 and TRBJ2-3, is EADIYQTPRYLVIGTGKKITLECSQTMGHDKMYWYQQDPGMELHLIHYSYGVNSTEKGDLSSESTVSRIRTEHFPLTLESARPSHTSQYLCASGQGSPQYFGPGTRLTVL.

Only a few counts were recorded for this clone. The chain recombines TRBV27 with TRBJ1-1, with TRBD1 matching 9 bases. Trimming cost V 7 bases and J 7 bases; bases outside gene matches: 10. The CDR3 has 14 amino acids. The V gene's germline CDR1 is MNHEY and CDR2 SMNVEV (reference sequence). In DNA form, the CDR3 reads TGTGCCAGCATCCAAGGGACAGGGAGTTTTGAAGCTTTCTTT. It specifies CASIQGTGSFEAFF.

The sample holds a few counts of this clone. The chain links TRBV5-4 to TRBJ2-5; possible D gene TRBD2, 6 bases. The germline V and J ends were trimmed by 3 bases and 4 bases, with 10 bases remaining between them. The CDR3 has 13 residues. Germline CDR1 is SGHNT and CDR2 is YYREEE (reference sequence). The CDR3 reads CASSSWRGETQYF. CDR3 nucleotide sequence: TGTGCCAGCAGCTCCTGGAGGGGAGAGACCCAGTACTTC.

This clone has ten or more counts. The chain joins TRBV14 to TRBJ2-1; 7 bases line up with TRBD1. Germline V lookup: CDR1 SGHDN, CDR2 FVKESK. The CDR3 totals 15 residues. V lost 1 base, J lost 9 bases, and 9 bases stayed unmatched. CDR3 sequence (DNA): TGTGCCAGCAGCCAAGTAAGGGGGCGCAGTGGTGAGCAGTTCTTC. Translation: CASSQVRGRSGEQFF.

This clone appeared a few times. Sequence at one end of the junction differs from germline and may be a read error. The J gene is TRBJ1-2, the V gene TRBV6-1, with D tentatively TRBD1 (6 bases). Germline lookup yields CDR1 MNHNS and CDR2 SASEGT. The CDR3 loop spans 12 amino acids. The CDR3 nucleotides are TGTGCCAGCAGTGATCTGTGGAGGGGGTTGAGCTTC. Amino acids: CASSDLWRGLSF.

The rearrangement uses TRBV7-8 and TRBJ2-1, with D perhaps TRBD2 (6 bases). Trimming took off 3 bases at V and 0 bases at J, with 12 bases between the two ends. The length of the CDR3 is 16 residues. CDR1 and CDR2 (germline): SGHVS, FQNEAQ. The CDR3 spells CASSLSGSISYNEQFF. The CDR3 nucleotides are TGTGCCAGCAGCTTGAGCGGGTCCATCTCCTACAATGAGCAGTTCTTC.

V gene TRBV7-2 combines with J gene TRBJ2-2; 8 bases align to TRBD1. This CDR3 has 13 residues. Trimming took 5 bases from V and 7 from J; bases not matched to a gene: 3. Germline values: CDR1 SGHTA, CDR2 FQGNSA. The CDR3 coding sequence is TGTGCCAGCAGCCGGGACAGGAACGGGGAGCTGTTTTTT. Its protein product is CASSRDRNGELFF.

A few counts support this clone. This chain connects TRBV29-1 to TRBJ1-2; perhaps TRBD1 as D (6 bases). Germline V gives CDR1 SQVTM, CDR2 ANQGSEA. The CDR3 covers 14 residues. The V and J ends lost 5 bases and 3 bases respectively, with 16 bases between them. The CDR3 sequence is CSVFGQGSHYGYTF. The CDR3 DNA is TGCAGCGTTTTCGGGCAGGGGTCCCACTATGGCTACACCTTC.

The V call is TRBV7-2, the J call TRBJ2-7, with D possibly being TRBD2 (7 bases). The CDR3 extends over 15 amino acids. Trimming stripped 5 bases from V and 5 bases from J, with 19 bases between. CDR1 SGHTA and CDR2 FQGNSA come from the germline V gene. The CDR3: CASSLTRLGGHEQYF. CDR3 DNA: TGTGCCAGCAGCCTTACCCGGCTCGGGGGGCACGAGCAGTACTTC.

Here the CDR3 reads CATLRGETQYF. CDR3 sequence (DNA): TGTGCCACCCTCAGGGGAGAGACCCAGTACTTC. The rearrangement uses TRBV15 and TRBJ2-5; TRBD1 is a possible D gene (6 bases). Germline V gene sequence: CDR1 LNHNV, CDR2 YYDKDF (reference sequence). Trimming pared 8 bases from V and 4 bases from J, leaving 8 bases between. The CDR3 contains 11 residues.

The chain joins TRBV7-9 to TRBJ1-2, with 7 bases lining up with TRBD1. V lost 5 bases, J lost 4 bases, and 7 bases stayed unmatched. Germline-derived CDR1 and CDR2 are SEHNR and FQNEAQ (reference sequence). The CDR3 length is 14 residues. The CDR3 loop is CASSPTGQVYGYTF. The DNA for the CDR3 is TGTGCCAGCAGCCCGACCGGACAGGTCTATGGCTACACCTTC. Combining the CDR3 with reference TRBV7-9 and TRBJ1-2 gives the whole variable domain DTGVSQNPRHKITKRGQNVTFRCDPISEHNRLYWYRQTLGQGPEFLTYFQNEAQLEKSRLLSDRFSAERPKGSFSTLEIQRTEQGDSAMYLCASSPTGQVYGYTFGSGTRLTVV.

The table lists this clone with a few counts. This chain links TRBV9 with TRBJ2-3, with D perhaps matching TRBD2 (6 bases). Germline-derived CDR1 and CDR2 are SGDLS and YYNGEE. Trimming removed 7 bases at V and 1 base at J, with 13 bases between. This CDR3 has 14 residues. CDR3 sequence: CASETTGGTDTQYF. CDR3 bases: TGTGCCAGCGAAACTACGGGGGGCACAGATACGCAGTATTTT.

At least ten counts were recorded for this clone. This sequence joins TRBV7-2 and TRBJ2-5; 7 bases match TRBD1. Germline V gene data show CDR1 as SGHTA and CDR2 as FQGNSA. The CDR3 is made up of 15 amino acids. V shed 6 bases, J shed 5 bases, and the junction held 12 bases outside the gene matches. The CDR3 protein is CASSTSDRVGETQYF. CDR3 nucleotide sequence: TGTGCCAGCAGTACCAGCGACAGGGTCGGGGAGACCCAGTACTTC.

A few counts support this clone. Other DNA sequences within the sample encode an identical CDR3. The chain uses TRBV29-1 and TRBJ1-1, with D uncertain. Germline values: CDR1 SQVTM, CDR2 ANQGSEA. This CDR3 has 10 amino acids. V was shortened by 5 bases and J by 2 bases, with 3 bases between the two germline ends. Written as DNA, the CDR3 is TGCAGCGTTCAAAACACTGAAGCTTTCTTT. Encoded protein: CSVQNTEAFF.

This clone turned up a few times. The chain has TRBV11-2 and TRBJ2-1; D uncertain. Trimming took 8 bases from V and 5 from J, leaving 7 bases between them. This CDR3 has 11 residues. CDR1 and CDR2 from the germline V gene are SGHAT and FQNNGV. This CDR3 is CASEYHNEQFF. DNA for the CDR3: TGTGCCAGCGAATATCACAATGAGCAGTTCTTC.

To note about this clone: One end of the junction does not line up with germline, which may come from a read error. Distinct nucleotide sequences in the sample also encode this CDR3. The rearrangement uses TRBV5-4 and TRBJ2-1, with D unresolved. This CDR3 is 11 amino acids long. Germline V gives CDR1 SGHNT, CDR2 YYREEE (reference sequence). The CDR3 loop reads CASSFGVEQFF. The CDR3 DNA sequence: TGCGCCAGCAGCTTTGGGGTTGAGCAGTTCTTC.

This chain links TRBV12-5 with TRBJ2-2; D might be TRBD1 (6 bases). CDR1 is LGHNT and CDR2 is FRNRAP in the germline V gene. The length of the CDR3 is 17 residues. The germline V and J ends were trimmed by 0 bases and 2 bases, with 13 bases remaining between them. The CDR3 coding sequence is TGTGCTAGTGGTTTGGTCGCAGGGGACCTCAACACCGGGGAGCTGTTTTTT. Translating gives CASGLVAGDLNTGELFF.

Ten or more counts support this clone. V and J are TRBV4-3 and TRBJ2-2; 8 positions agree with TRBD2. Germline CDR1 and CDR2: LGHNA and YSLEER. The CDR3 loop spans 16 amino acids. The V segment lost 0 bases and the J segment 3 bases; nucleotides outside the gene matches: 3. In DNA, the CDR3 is TGCGCCAGCAGCCAAGATCCAGCGGGGGACACCGGGGAGCTGTTTTTT. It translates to CASSQDPAGDTGELFF.

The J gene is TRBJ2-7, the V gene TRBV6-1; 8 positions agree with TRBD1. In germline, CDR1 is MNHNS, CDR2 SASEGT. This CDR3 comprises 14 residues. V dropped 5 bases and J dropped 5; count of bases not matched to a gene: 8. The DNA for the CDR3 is TGTGCCAGCAGTCCAACGGACAGGGTACACGAGCAGTACTTC. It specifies CASSPTDRVHEQYF.

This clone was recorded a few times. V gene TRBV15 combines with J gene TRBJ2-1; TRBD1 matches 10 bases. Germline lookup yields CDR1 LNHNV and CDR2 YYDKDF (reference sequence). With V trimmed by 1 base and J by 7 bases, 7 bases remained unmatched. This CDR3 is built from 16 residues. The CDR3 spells CATSRGTGQGRNEQFF. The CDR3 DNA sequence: TGTGCCACCAGCAGAGGGACGGGACAGGGGAGGAATGAGCAGTTCTTC.

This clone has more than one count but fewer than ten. CDR3 coding DNA: TGTGCCAGCAGCCCAAAGGGGCCAGATACGCAGTATTTT. This sequence encodes CASSPKGPDTQYF. The chain uses TRBV7-7 and TRBJ2-3; D perhaps matches TRBD1 (5 bases). V was clipped by 5 bases and J by 4 bases, with 10 bases between them. The germline CDR1 and CDR2 sequences are SSHAT and FNYEAQ (reference sequence). The CDR3 spans 13 residues.

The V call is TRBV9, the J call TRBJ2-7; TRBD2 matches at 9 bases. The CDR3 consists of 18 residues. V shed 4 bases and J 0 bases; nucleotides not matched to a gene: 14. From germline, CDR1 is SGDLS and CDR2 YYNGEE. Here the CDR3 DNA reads TGTGCCAGCAGCCCCGGTCGAGCTAGCGGGGCGAGCTCCTACGAGCAGTACTTC. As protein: CASSPGRASGASSYEQYF. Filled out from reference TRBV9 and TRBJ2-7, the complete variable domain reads DSGVTQTPKHLITATGQRVTLRCSPRSGDLSVYWYQQSLDQGLQFLIQYYNGEERAKGNILERFSAQQFPDLHSELNLSSLELGDSALYFCASSPGRASGASSYEQYFGPGTRLTVT.

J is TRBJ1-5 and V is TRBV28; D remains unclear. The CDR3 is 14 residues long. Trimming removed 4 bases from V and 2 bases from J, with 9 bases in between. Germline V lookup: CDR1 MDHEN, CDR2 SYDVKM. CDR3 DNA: TGTGCCAGCAGTTGGGGTGACGGCAATCAGCCCCAGCATTTT. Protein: CASSWGDGNQPQHF.

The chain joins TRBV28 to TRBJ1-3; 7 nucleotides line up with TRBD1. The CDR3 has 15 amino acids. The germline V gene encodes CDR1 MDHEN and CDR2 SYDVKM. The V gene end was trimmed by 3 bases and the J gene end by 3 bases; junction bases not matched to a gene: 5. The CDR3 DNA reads TGTGCCAGCAGTTTGGGACAGCTCCTTGGAAACACCATATATTTT. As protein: CASSLGQLLGNTIYF.